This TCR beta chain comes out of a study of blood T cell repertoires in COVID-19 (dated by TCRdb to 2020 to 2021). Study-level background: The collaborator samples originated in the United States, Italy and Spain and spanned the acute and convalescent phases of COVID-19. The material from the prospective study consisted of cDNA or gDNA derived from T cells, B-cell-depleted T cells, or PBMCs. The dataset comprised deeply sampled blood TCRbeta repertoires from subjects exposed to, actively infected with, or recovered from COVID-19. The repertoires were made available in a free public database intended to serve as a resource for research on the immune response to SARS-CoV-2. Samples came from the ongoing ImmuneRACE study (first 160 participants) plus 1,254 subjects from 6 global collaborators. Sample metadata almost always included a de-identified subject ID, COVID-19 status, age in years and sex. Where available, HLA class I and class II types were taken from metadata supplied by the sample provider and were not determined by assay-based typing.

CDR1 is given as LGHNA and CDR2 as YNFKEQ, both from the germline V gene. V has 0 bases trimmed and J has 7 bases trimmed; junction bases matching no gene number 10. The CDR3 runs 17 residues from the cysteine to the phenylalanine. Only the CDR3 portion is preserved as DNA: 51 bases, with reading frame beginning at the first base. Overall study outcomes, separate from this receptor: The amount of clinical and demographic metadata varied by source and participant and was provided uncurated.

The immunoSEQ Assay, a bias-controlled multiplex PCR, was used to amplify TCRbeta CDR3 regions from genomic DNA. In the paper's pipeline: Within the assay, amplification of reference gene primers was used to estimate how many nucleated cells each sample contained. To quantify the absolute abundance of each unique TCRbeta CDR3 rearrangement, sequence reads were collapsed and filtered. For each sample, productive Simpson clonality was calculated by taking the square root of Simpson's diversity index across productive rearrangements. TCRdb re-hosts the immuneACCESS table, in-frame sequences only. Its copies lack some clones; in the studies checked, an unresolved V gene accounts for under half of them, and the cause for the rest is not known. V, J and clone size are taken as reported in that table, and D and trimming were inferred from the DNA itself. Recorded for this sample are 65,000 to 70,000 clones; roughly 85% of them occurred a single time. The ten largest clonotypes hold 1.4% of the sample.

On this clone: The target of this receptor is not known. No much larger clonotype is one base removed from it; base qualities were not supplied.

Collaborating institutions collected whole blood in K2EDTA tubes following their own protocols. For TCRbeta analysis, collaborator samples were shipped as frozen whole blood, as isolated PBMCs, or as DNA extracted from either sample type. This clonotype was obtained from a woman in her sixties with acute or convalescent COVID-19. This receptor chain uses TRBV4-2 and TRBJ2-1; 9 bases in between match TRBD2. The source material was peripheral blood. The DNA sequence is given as TGTGCCAGCAGCCAAGATCAGGCGGGAGGGCCGGGTAATGAGCAGTTCTTC. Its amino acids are CASSQDQAGGPGNEQFF.